The text below deals with one T cell receptor beta chain. This entry is derived from a study of blood T cell repertoires in COVID-19. Across the study: Acute and convalescent COVID-19 samples came from the United States, Italy and Spain. From T cells, B-cell-depleted T cells, or PBMCs came the material, which was cDNA or gDNA.

With 5 bases clipped from V and 6 bases from J, the junction kept 5 bases outside the gene matches. This CDR3 region has 13 residues. Source study methods: Estimation of nucleated cell counts relied on the amplification of reference gene primers. Sequenced by immunoSEQ multiplex PCR; TCRdb stores in-frame clones only, minus some. Clone size and the V and J calls come from that table; the DNA yielded D and trimming. The data hold 140,000 or so clones, with around 80% observed a single time. This TCR was recovered from a man aged 55 to 69 with active or convalescent COVID-19. Sequenced input: peripheral blood. This chain uses TRBV12-3 or TRBV12-4 with TRBJ2-3; 7 bases fit TRBD2. The chain's CDR3 is CASSKLAWDTQYF. The CDR3, as DNA: TGTGCCAGCAGTAAACTAGCGTGGGATACGCAGTATTTT.